The 31 T cell receptor beta chains below come from one sample, sequenced in a study of identifying expanded T cells in peripheral blood. Profiled with immunoSEQ multiplex PCR; TCRdb holds only in-frame clones, not every one. The sample yields about 97,000 clones, about 87% seen once. Sequencing input: blood. The receptors shown here come from a person aged 18-70 years in good health.

V is TRBV11-3 and J is TRBJ2-3; D assignment may be TRBD1 or TRBD2 (6 bases each). The CDR3 spans 15 residues. V gave up 2 bases and J gave up 0 bases, with 9 bases separating them. Looked up from germline, CDR1 is SGHNT and CDR2 is YENEEA. In nucleotides, the CDR3 is TGTGCCAGCAGCTTACAGGGGACTAGCACAGATACGCAGTATTTT. Protein product: CASSLQGTSTDTQYF. Drawing the rest from reference TRBV11-3 and TRBJ2-3, the complete variable domain is EAGVVQSPRYKIIEKKQPVAFWCNPISGHNTLYWYLQNLGQGPELLIRYENEEAVDDSQLPKDRFSAERLKGVDSTLKIQPAELGDSAVYLCASSLQGTSTDTQYFGPGTRLTVL.

The chain uses TRBV7-6 and TRBJ1-5; D is uncertain. The germline CDR1 and CDR2 sequences are SGHVS and FNYEAQ. V was pared by 6 bases and J by 0 bases, with 9 bases between. This CDR3 is built from 14 residues. CDR3 in amino acids: CASSSGGSNQPQHF. DNA for the CDR3: TGTGCCAGCAGTTCAGGCGGTAGCAATCAGCCCCAGCATTTT.

The chain uses TRBV6-1 and TRBJ1-4; the D is unclear. This CDR3 spans 14 amino acids. The ends were cut back, 4 bases at V and 5 bases at J, with 11 bases in the middle. Germline loops: CDR1 MNHNS, CDR2 SASEGT. CDR3 DNA sequence: TGTGCCAGCAGTGGAGTAATAAGAAATGAAAAACTGTTTTTT. The encoded protein is CASSGVIRNEKLFF.

The chain has TRBV18 and TRBJ1-5; TRBD1 is a possible D gene (5 bases). Trimming took off 2 bases at V and 4 bases at J, with 15 bases between the two ends. CDR1 is KGHSH and CDR2 is LQKENI in the germline V gene. The CDR3 has 16 amino acids. The CDR3 region is CASSPSEQGGNQPQHF. CDR3 DNA sequence: TGTGCCAGCTCACCAAGTGAGCAGGGTGGTAATCAGCCCCAGCATTTT.

This chain connects TRBV4-1 to TRBJ2-7; 8 bases are shared with TRBD1. V shed 5 bases, J shed 2 bases, and the junction held 5 bases outside the gene matches. Per the germline V gene, CDR1 is MGHRA and CDR2 is YSYEKL. CDR3 length: 14 residues. DNA for the CDR3: TGCGCCAGCAGCGCTCGACAGGGGCCCTACGAGCAGTACTTC. Its translation: CASSARQGPYEQYF.

This clone was observed a few times. The chain recombines TRBV21-1 with TRBJ1-2. TRBV21-1 is a documented pseudogene. This CDR3 is built from 15 residues. CDR3 in amino acids: CASSKDYPAYYGYTF. The CDR3 DNA reads as TGTGCCAGCAGCAAGGACTACCCTGCATACTATGGCTACACCTTC.

This chain links TRBV29-1 with TRBJ2-1; possible D gene TRBD1, 6 bases. The ends were cut back, 7 bases at V and 2 bases at J, with 15 bases in the middle. This CDR3 spans 14 amino acids. The germline V gene has CDR1 SQVTM and CDR2 ANQGSEA. The CDR3 bases are TGCAGCGAAGGAACAGGGAAGGCCTACAATGAGCAGTTCTTC. Protein: CSEGTGKAYNEQFF.

The CDR3 loop reads CASSPRTGMNTEAFF. The DNA of the CDR3 is TGTGCCAGCAGCCCGAGGACAGGGATGAACACTGAAGCTTTCTTT. The chain uses TRBV7-2 and TRBJ1-1, with TRBD1 identical over 8 bases. Per germline, CDR1 SGHTA and CDR2 FQGNSA. V gave up 5 bases and J gave up 0 bases; unmatched junction bases: 5. The CDR3 is made up of 15 amino acids.

The chain uses TRBV6-4 and TRBJ2-3; 8 bases line up with TRBD1. The CDR3 spans 14 residues. The trim removed 7 bases at V and 4 bases at J, leaving 7 bases unmatched. CDR1 is MRHNA and CDR2 is SNTAGT in the germline V gene. The DNA for the CDR3 is TGTGCCAGCAAATCGACAGGGGCGGCAGATACGCAGTATTTT. Translated: CASKSTGAADTQYF.

This clone has a single count. CDR3 sequence: CASSPRGGAYNEQFF. CDR3 nucleotides: TGTGCCAGCAGCCCCCGCGGGGGGGCTTACAATGAGCAGTTCTTC. V is TRBV7-2 and J is TRBJ2-1; TRBD2 aligns across 9 bases. Germline values: CDR1 SGHTA, CDR2 FQGNSA. The length of the CDR3 is 15 residues. Trimming at V came to 5 bases and at J to 4 bases, leaving 6 bases not matched to a gene.

This rearrangement joins TRBV29-1 to TRBJ2-3; 8 bases align to TRBD1. The CDR3 length is 14 residues. The germline gives CDR1 SQVTM, CDR2 ANQGSEA. V was clipped by 6 bases and J by 6 bases; unmatched bases: 11. The CDR3 protein is CSVSRGRGRDTQYF. DNA for the CDR3: TGCAGCGTCTCCAGGGGGCGCGGGCGGGATACGCAGTATTTT.

J is TRBJ2-2 and V is TRBV10-3, with a tentative D call TRBD2 (5 bases). Germline CDR1 and CDR2: ENHRY and SYGVKD. Deletions cut 2 bases from V and 2 bases from J, with 15 bases between. The CDR3 has 17 residues. The DNA of the CDR3 is TGTGCCATCAGTGAGGGTGGGAGAGGTGCCAACACCGGGGAGCTGTTTTTT. Translation gives CAISEGGRGANTGELFF.

The chain employs TRBV5-6 and TRBJ2-7; no clear D gene. Trimming stripped 2 bases from V and 7 bases from J, with 10 bases between. This CDR3 is 12 amino acids long. Germline loops: CDR1 SGHDT, CDR2 YYEEEE. The CDR3 coding sequence is TGTGCCAGCAGCTTACAGATGATGGAGCAGTACTTC. Its protein is CASSLQMMEQYF.

This clone appeared once. In DNA form, the CDR3 reads TGTGCCAGTAGTGCCCTCGTATCCGGAAGCCATACGCAGTATTTT. Its translation: CASSALVSGSHTQYF. This chain uses TRBV19 with TRBJ2-3; D uncertain. Germline V gene lookup returns CDR1 LNHDA and CDR2 SQIVND (reference sequence). V was pared by 5 bases and J by 7 bases, with 19 bases between. The CDR3 runs 15 residues.

The gene calls are TRBV5-1 and TRBJ2-3, with D perhaps being TRBD1 or TRBD2 (5 bases each). V was pared by 0 bases and J by 5 bases, with 10 bases between. The CDR3 extends over 14 amino acids. Germline V gene lookup returns CDR1 SGHRS and CDR2 YFSETQ. In nucleotides, the CDR3 is TGCGCCAGCAGCTTGGCCCGGGGCAAAGATACGCAGTATTTT. This codes for CASSLARGKDTQYF. Full variable domain (missing parts from reference TRBV5-1 and TRBJ2-3): KAGVTQTPRYLIKTRGQQVTLSCSPISGHRSVSWYQQTPGQGLQFLFEYFSETQRNKGNFPGRFSGRQFSNSRSEMNVSTLELGDSALYLCASSLARGKDTQYFGPGTRLTVL.

The chain is built from TRBV6-4 and TRBJ2-1, with D perhaps TRBD2 (6 bases). The CDR3 contains 16 residues. V lost 0 bases and J lost 10, with 19 bases in between. In germline, CDR1 is MRHNA, CDR2 SNTAGT. CDR3 nucleotides: TGTGCCAGCAGTGACTCTATTTTCGGAGGGGAGGAGGAGCAGTTCTTC. It translates to CASSDSIFGGEEEQFF.

This rearrangement joins TRBV2 to TRBJ2-5, with 10 bases matching TRBD2. The CDR3 runs to 14 residues. Losses at the gene ends were 3 bases for V and 4 bases for J; bases not matched to a gene: 2. Germline V gene lookup returns CDR1 SNHLY and CDR2 FYNNEI. CDR3 residues: CASSEGLALETQYF. The CDR3 nucleotides read TGTGCCAGCAGTGAGGGACTAGCGTTAGAGACCCAGTACTTC.

The V gene is TRBV6-6, the J gene TRBJ1-5; possibly TRBD1 for D (6 bases). The germline V gene has CDR1 MNHNY and CDR2 SVGAGI (reference sequence). This CDR3 has 16 amino acids. The V end was cut by 6 bases, the J end by 4 bases, with 19 bases between. The CDR3 protein is CASSSNAGEGNQPQHF. CDR3 DNA: TGTGCCAGCAGCTCCAATGCAGGGGAGGGAAATCAGCCCCAGCATTTT.

As DNA, the CDR3 is TGCGCCAGCAGCTCCGGACAGGGCAAATCTGGGGCCAACGTCCTGACTTTC. Translation gives CASSSGQGKSGANVLTF. The rearrangement uses TRBV10-1 and TRBJ2-6; 8 bases line up with TRBD1. J was trimmed by 1 base and V by 6 bases; bases with no gene match: 8. CDR3 length: 17 residues. Per the germline V gene, CDR1 is WNHNN and CDR2 is SYGVQD (reference sequence).

The J gene is TRBJ1-2, the V gene TRBV28; D remains unclear. V lost 3 bases, J lost 2 bases, and 10 bases lay in between. Germline assignment: CDR1 MDHEN and CDR2 SYDVKM. The length of the CDR3 is 14 residues. Here the CDR3 DNA reads TGTGCCAGCAGTTTGGAACAGTCAAACTATGGCTACACCTTC. Protein sequence: CASSLEQSNYGYTF.

The CDR3 loop reads CASSQASGAPYEQYF. CDR3 coding DNA: TGCGCCAGCAGCCAAGCCTCCGGGGCCCCCTACGAGCAGTACTTC. The chain joins TRBV4-1 to TRBJ2-7; D possibly uses TRBD1 or TRBD2 (5 bases each). The V gene's germline CDR1 is MGHRA and CDR2 YSYEKL. Trimming cost V 1 base and J 2 bases, with 12 bases left between them. This CDR3 is 15 amino acids long.

This clone turned up a few times. The rearrangement uses TRBV7-9 and TRBJ2-2, with 11 bases identical to TRBD1. The V gene's germline CDR1 is SEHNR and CDR2 FQNEAQ (reference sequence). V lost 5 bases to trimming and J lost 6 bases; unmatched junction nucleotides: 5. The CDR3 loop spans 15 amino acids. The CDR3 DNA reads as TGTGCCAGCAGCCACCGGGACAGGGGGGCCGGGGAGCTGTTTTTT. This encodes CASSHRDRGAGELFF.

The chain is built from TRBV7-8 and TRBJ2-7; D unclear. The CDR3 consists of 13 residues. The V end was cut by 1 base, the J end by 5 bases, with 9 bases between. The germline V gene encodes CDR1 SGHVS and CDR2 FQNEAQ. CDR3 DNA sequence: TGTGCCAGCAGCTTAGTAGGGCGGAACGAGCAGTACTTC. Amino acids: CASSLVGRNEQYF.

This rearrangement joins TRBV10-3 to TRBJ2-5; no clear D gene. Deletions cut 8 bases from V and 3 bases from J, with 13 bases between. The CDR3 is made up of 13 amino acids. Germline V CDR1 and CDR2: ENHRY, SYGVKD. CDR3: CAIRGIEKETQYF. For the CDR3, the DNA is TGTGCCATCCGAGGAATTGAAAAAGAGACCCAGTACTTC.

This chain's CDR3 is CASSGAPGSYNEQFF. Here the CDR3 DNA reads TGTGCCAGCAGTGGGGCCCCGGGCTCCTACAATGAGCAGTTCTTC. The chain combines TRBV6-4 with TRBJ2-1; D gene uncertain. Germline CDR1 MRHNA, CDR2 SNTAGT. Trimming removed 4 bases from V and 0 bases from J, with 10 bases in between. The CDR3 is 15 amino acids.

The sample holds one count of this clone. The rearrangement uses TRBV2 and TRBJ1-1; TRBD1 matches at 10 bases. The CDR3 spans 16 residues. With 6 bases clipped from V and 5 bases from J, the junction kept 12 bases outside the gene matches. The germline gives CDR1 SNHLY, CDR2 FYNNEI. The CDR3 DNA is TGTGCCAGCAGGTACGCCGGGACAGGGGTAGGAACTGAAGCTTTCTTT. This encodes CASRYAGTGVGTEAFF.

The J gene is TRBJ1-2, the V gene TRBV7-8; D gene ambiguous. CDR1 and CDR2 from the germline V gene are SGHVS and FQNEAQ. This CDR3 is 14 amino acids long. The V end was cut by 2 bases, the J end by 1 base, with 8 bases between. For the CDR3, the DNA is TGTGCCAGCAGCTTACGAGATTTTAACTATGGCTACACCTTC. Protein product: CASSLRDFNYGYTF.

This clone was seen once. The V and J genes are TRBV19 and TRBJ1-5; 7 bases agree with TRBD1. Germline V gene lookup returns CDR1 LNHDA and CDR2 SQIVND (reference sequence). After removal of 9 bases from V and 4 bases from J, the junction contained 6 bases not matched to a gene. CDR3 length equals 13 residues. CDR3 loop: CASSQGMNQPQHF. Here the CDR3 DNA reads TGTGCCAGCTCACAGGGGATGAATCAGCCCCAGCATTTT.

The V and J genes are TRBV28 and TRBJ1-2, with D unresolved. The germline gives CDR1 MDHEN, CDR2 SYDVKM. Between the trimmed V and J ends, which lost 5 bases and 2 bases, there was a span of 6 bases. The CDR3 totals 12 residues. The CDR3: CASSQRNYGYTF. CDR3 coding DNA: TGTGCCAGCAGTCAACGAAACTATGGCTACACCTTC.

The chain joins TRBV6-1 to TRBJ2-7, with 8 bases matching TRBD2. The trim removed 10 bases at V and 1 base at J, leaving 9 bases unmatched. CDR3 size: 14 residues. Germline CDR1 and CDR2: MNHNS and SASEGT. In nucleotides, the CDR3 is TGTGCCACTACGTTTGCGGGAGGTTCCTACGAGCAGTACTTC. This gives the protein CATTFAGGSYEQYF.

V and J are TRBV27 and TRBJ2-7; a weak D match, TRBD2 (5 bases). Deletions cut 8 bases from V and 3 bases from J, with 8 bases between. Germline CDR1 is MNHEY and CDR2 is SMNVEV (reference sequence). CDR3 length equals 11 residues. CDR3 protein: CASGLIYEQYF. In DNA form, the CDR3 reads TGTGCCAGCGGACTGATCTACGAGCAGTACTTC.